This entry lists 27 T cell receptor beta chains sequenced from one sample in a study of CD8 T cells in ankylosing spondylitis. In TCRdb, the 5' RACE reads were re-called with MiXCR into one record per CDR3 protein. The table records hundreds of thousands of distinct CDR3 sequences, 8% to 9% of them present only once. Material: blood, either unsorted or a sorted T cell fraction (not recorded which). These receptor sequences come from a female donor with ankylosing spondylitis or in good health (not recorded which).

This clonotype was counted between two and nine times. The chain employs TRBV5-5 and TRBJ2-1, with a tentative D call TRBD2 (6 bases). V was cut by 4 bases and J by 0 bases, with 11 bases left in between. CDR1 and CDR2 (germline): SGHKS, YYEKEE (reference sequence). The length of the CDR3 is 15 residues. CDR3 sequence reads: CASSLSGDSYNEQFF. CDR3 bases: TGTGCCAGCAGCCTTAGCGGTGACTCCTACAATGAGCAGTTCTTC.

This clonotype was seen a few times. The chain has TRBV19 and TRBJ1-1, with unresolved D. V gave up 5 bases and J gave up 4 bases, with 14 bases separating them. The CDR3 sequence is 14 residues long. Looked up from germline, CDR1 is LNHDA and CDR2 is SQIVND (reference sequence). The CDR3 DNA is TGTGCCAGTAGTCCGGCCGGGATCCGCACTGAAGCTTTCTTT. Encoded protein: CASSPAGIRTEAFF.

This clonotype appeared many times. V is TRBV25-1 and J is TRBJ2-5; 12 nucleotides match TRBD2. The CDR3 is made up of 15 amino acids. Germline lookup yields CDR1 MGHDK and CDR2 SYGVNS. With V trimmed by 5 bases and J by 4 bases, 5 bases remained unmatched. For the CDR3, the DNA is TGTGCCAGCAGTCAAACGGGACTAGCGGGAGAGACCCAGTACTTC. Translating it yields CASSQTGLAGETQYF.

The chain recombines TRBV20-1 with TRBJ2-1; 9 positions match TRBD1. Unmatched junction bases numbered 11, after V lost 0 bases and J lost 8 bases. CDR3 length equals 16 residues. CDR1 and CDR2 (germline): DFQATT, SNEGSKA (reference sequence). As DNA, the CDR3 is TGCAGTGCTAGAGATCGGGGGACAGGGCTGGTTGATGAGCAGTTCTTC. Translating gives CSARDRGTGLVDEQFF.

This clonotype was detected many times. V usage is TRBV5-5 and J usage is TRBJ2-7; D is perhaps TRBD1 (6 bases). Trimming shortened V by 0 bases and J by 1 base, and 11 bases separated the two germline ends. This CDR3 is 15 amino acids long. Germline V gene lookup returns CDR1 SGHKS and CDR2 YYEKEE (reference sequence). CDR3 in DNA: TGTGCCAGCAGCTTGGTTCCAGGGGATTCCTACGAGCAGTACTTC. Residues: CASSLVPGDSYEQYF.

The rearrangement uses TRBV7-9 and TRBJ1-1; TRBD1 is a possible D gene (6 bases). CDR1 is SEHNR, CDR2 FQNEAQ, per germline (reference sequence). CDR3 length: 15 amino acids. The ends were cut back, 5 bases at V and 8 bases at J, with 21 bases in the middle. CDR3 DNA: TGTGCCAGCAGCCAGGGGCCCTGGACAGTCACCGAAGCTTTCTTT. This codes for CASSQGPWTVTEAFF.

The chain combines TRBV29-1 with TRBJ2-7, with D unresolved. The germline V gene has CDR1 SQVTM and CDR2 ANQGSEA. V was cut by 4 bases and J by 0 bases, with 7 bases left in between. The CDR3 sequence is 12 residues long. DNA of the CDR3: TGCAGCGTTGTGGGAAACTCCTACGAGCAGTACTTC. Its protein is CSVVGNSYEQYF.

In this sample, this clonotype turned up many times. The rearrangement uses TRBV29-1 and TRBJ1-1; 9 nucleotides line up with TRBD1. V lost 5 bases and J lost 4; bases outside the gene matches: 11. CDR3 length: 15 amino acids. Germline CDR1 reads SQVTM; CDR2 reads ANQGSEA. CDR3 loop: CSVSMDRGGGTEAFF. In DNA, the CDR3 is TGCAGCGTTTCCATGGACAGGGGTGGTGGCACTGAAGCTTTCTTT.

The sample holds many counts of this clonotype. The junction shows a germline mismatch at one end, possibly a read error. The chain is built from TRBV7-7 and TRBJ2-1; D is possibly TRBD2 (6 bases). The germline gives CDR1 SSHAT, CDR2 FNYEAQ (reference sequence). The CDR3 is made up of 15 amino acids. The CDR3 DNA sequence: TGTGCTAGCAGCTTAATGGTAGCGGATATCAATGAGCAGTTCTTC. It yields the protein CASSLMVADINEQFF.

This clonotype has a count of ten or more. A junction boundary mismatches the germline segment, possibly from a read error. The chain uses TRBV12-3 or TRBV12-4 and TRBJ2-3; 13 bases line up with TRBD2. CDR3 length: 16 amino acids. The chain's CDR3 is CASSLGTSGSRDTQYF. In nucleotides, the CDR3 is TGTGCCAGCAGTTTAGGGACTAGCGGGAGCAGAGATACGCAGTATTTT.

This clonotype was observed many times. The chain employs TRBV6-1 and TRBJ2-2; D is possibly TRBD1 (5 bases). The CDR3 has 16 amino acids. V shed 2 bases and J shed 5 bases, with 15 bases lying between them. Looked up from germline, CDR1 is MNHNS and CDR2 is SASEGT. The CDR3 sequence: CASSENQGSWTGELFF. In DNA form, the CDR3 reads TGTGCCAGCAGTGAAAACCAGGGTAGTTGGACCGGGGAGCTGTTTTTT.

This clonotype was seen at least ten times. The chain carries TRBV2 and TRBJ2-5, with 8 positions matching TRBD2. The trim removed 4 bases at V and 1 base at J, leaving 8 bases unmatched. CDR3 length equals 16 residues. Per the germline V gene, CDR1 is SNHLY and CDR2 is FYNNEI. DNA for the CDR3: TGTGCCAGCAGTGGGCCGACCGGGACTAGCCAAGAGACCCAGTACTTC. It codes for CASSGPTGTSQETQYF. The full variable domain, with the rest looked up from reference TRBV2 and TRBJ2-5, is EPEVTQTPSHQVTQMGQEVILRCVPISNHLYFYWYRQILGQKVEFLVSFYNNEISEKSEIFDDQFSVERPDGSNFTLKIRSTKLEDSAMYFCASSGPTGTSQETQYFGPGTRLLVL.

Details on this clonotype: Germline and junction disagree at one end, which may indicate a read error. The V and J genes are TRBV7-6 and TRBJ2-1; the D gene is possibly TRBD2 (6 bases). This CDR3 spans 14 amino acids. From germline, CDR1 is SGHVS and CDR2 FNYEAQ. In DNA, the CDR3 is TGTGCCAACAGCCGGACTAACGGGTACAATGAGCAGTTCTTC. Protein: CANSRTNGYNEQFF. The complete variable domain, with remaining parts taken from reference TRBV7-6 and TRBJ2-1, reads GAGVSQSPRYKVTKRGQDVALRCDPISGHVSLYWYRQALGQGPEFLTYFNYEAQQDKSGLPNDRFSAERPEGSISTLTIQRTEQRDSAMYRCANSRTNGYNEQFFGPGTRLTVL.

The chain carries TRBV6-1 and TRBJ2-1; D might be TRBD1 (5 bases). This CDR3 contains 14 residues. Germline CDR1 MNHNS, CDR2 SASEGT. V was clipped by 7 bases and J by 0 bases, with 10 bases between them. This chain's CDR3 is CASKGQRSYNEQFF. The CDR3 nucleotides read TGTGCCAGCAAGGGGCAACGCTCCTACAATGAGCAGTTCTTC.

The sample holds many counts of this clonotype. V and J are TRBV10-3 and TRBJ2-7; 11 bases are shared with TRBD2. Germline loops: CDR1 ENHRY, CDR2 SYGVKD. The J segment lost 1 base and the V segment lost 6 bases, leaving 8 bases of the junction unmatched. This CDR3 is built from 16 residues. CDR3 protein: CAISATSGETSYEQYF. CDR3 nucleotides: TGTGCCATCAGCGCGACTAGCGGGGAAACTTCCTACGAGCAGTACTTC.

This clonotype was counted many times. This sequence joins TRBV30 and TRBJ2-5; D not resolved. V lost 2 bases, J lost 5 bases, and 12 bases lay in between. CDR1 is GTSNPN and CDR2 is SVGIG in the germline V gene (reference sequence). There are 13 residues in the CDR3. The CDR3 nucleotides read TGTGCCTGGAGTTCCCTCAATTTGGAGACCCAGTACTTC. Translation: CAWSSLNLETQYF.

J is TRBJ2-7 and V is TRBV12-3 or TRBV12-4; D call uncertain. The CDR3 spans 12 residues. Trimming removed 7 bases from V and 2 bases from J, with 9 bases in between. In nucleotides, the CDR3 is TGTGCCAGCAATACAGATACCTACGAGCAGTACTTC. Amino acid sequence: CASNTDTYEQYF.

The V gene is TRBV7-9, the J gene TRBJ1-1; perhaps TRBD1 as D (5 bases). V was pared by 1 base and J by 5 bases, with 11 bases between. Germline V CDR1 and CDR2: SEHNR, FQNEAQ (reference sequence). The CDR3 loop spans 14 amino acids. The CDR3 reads CASSLVSGKTEAFF. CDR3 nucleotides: TGTGCCAGCAGCTTAGTCTCAGGGAAGACTGAAGCTTTCTTT.

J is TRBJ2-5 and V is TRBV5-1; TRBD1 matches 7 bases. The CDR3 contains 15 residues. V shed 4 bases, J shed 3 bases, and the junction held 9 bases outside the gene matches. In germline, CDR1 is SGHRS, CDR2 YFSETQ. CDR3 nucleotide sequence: TGCGCCAGCAGCCCGACAGGGAGCGGTGAAGAGACCCAGTACTTC. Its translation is CASSPTGSGEETQYF.

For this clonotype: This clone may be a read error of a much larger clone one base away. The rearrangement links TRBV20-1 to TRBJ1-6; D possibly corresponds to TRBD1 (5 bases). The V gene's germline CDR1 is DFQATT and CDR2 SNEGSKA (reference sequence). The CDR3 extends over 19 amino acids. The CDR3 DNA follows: TGCTGTGCTAGAGAAATTCCCCCTGGTTATACAGGAACCAATTCACCCCTCCACTTT. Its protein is CCAREIPPGYTGTNSPLHF.

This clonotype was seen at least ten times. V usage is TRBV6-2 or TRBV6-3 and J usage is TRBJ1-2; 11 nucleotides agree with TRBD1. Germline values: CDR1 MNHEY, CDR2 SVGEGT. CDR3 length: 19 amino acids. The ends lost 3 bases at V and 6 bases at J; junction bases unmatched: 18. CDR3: CASSYSTGTGGLPHHGYTF. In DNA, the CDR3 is TGTGCCAGCAGTTATTCGACCGGGACAGGGGGTCTGCCGCACCATGGCTACACCTTC.

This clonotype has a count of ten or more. CDR3 in DNA: TGCGCCAGCAGCTTAGGGTTGAACAGCGCCTATGGCTACACCTTC. Translation: CASSLGLNSAYGYTF. This sequence joins TRBV5-1 and TRBJ1-2; D ambiguous. Per germline, CDR1 SGHRS and CDR2 YFSETQ. This CDR3 is built from 15 residues. With 2 bases removed from V and 4 bases from J, the gap between germline ends came to 15 bases.

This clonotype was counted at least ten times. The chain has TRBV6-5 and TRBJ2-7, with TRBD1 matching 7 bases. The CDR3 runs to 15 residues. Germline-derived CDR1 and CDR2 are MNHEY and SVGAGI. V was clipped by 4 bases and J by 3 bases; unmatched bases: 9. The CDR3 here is CASSFSGQKNYEQYF. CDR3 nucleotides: TGTGCCAGCAGTTTCTCGGGACAGAAGAACTACGAGCAGTACTTC.

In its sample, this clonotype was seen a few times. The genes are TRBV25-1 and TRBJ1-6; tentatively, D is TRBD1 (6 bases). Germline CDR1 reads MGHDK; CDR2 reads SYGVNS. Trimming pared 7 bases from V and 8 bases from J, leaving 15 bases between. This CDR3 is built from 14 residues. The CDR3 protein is CASTHRVADSPLHF. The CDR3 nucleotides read TGTGCCAGCACCCACAGGGTGGCGGATTCACCCCTCCACTTT. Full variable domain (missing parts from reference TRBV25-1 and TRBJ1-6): EADIYQTPRYLVIGTGKKITLECSQTMGHDKMYWYQQDPGMELHLIHYSYGVNSTEKGDLSSESTVSRIRTEHFPLTLESARPSHTSQYLCASTHRVADSPLHFGNGTRLTVT.

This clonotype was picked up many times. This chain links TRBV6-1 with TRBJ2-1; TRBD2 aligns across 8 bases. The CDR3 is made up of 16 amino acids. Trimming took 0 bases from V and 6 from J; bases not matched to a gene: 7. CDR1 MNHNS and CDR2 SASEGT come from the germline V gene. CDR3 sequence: CASSEAAGGQFNEQFF. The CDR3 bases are TGTGCCAGCAGTGAAGCGGCGGGGGGCCAATTCAATGAGCAGTTCTTC.

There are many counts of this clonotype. CDR3 in DNA: TGTGCCAGCAGCGCCGGACTAGCGGGACAAGGTGGGGCCAACGTCCTGACTTTC. It codes for CASSAGLAGQGGANVLTF. V usage is TRBV2 and J usage is TRBJ2-6; 12 bases align to TRBD2. Trimming cost V 6 bases and J 3 bases; bases outside gene matches: 9. This CDR3 has 18 residues. CDR1 and CDR2 from the germline V gene are SNHLY and FYNNEI.

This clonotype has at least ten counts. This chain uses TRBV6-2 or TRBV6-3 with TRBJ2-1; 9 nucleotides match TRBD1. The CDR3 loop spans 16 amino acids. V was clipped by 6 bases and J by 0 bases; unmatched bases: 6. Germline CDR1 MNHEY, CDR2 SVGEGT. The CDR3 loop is CASRRLQGASYNEQFF. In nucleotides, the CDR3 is TGTGCCAGCAGGCGCCTACAGGGGGCCTCCTACAATGAGCAGTTCTTC.